These T cell receptor beta chains were read from a single sample in a study of T cells expressing NK-cell markers. One entry per CDR3 protein, without DNA, is what TCRdb gives after re-calling the 5' RACE reads. The sample holds about 120,000 distinct CDR3 sequences. Sequences were obtained from blood T cells: a sorted CD56 or NKG2C T cell subset, CD4+ or CD8+ T cells, or bulk PBMC T cells (not recorded which). These receptors all stem from a woman between 18 and 69 years old in good health. CDR3s include the opening cysteine and the closing phenylalanine or tryptophan.

v_call	j_call	cdr3_aa
TRBV6-1	TRBJ2-3	CASSPKGTGISTDTQYF
TRBV7-9	TRBJ2-7	CASSPRTDHYEQYF
TRBV20-1	TRBJ2-7	CSATLITSYEQYF
TRBV7-9	TRBJ2-1	CASRSIGGYYNEQFF
TRBV14	TRBJ2-5	CASSQMTSGRGETQYF
TRBV4-2	TRBJ2-4	CASSQDLLAKNIQYF
TRBV5-1	TRBJ1-1	CASSLAGGASNTEAFF
TRBV6-2/TRBV6-3	TRBJ1-2	CASNSQDRGLGYTF
TRBV29-1	TRBJ1-4	CSGTGGEKLFF
TRBV28	TRBJ2-7	CASSLQGPSSYEQYF
TRBV28	TRBJ2-6	CASNPTGSHSGANVLTF
TRBV7-2	TRBJ2-1	CATQPIGYNEQFF
TRBV11-2	TRBJ2-5	CASSLGPETQYF
TRBV7-9	TRBJ1-1	CASSPPRDRRGIAFF
TRBV20-1	TRBJ2-1	CSARGASGSYNEQFF
TRBV20-1	TRBJ2-5	CSAKATSVKETQYF
TRBV6-1	TRBJ2-5	CASSAPPAAYQETQYF
TRBV12-2	TRBJ1-5	CASRSGGNQPQHF
TRBV7-9	TRBJ2-1	CASSGFSGTRLYNEQFF
TRBV11-2	TRBJ2-1	CASSLEVGWASYNEQFF
TRBV20-1	TRBJ1-1	CSAVLGTGIIAFF
TRBV9	TRBJ2-2	CASSALLAGGPVGELFF
TRBV5-5	TRBJ1-2	CASISTGINYGYTF
TRBV29-1	TRBJ1-1	CTAGTGGTTEAFF
TRBV20-1	TRBJ2-7	CSARPDLTNLGGNYYEQYF
TRBV7-2	TRBJ2-1	CASSLGIGDSSYNEQFF
TRBV4-3	TRBJ2-1	CASSQDLAGGAYNEQFF
TRBV28	TRBJ2-3	CASSLDGGTDTQYF
TRBV29-1	TRBJ2-1	CSVESPRGGNEQFF
TRBV3-1	TRBJ1-1	CASTGPDRGHSEAFF
TRBV9	TRBJ1-1	CASSVGGQAAEAFF
TRBV6-5	TRBJ2-1	CASSYSKPTGNEQFF
TRBV12-3/TRBV12-4	TRBJ2-3	CASSLHGPDTDTQYF
TRBV20-1	TRBJ2-1	CSARGLARNNEQFF
TRBV5-4	TRBJ2-7	CASSLEAGGPREQYF
TRBV19	TRBJ1-5	CALSDLYSNQPQHF
TRBV27	TRBJ2-7	CASRAGTTIYEQYF
TRBV27	TRBJ2-5	CASKLYGTLQETQYF
TRBV7-2	TRBJ2-1	CASSQDVAYNEQFF
TRBV20-1	TRBJ2-5	CSARDHRGGETQYF
TRBV12-5	TRBJ2-2	CASGTLGELFF